The 11 T cell receptor beta chains given below trace back to one sample, sequenced in a study of early T cells in non-severe SARS-CoV-2 infection. MiXCR, run by TCRdb on the 5' RACE reads, gives a single entry per CDR3 protein. The sample gives approximately 77,000 distinct CDR3 sequences, about 16% of which show up once; 12% is in the top ten. Source material: whole blood. The origin of the receptors is an adult who was a healthcare worker with PCR-confirmed SARS-CoV-2 infection or an uninfected control (not recorded which).

J is TRBJ2-5 and V is TRBV7-9; perhaps D is TRBD1 or TRBD2 (6 bases each). This CDR3 is built from 13 residues. Trimming pared 6 bases from V and 0 bases from J, leaving 8 bases between. CDR1 and CDR2 from the germline V gene are SEHNR and FQNEAQ (reference sequence). The CDR3 region is CASRRGDQETQYF. For the CDR3, the DNA is TGTGCCAGCAGGAGGGGGGACCAAGAGACCCAGTACTTC.

This chain connects TRBV12-3 or TRBV12-4 to TRBJ2-7; D is perhaps TRBD2 (5 bases). The V gene lost 6 bases and the J gene lost 5 bases, with 11 bases spanning the gap. The CDR3 loop spans 12 amino acids. CDR3 in amino acids: CASSRGSDEQYF. The CDR3 DNA follows: TGTGCCAGCAGCCGCGGGTCTGACGAGCAGTACTTC.

This clonotype was recorded a few times. The V gene is TRBV7-6, the J gene TRBJ1-1; TRBD1 agrees at 8 bases. J gave up 11 bases and V 5 bases, and 7 bases lay outside the gene matches. From germline, CDR1 is SGHVS and CDR2 FNYEAQ. CDR3 length equals 12 residues. Here the CDR3 DNA reads TGTGCCAGCAGCACCGGACAGGGATCCGCTTTCTTT. Translation gives CASSTGQGSAFF.

This clonotype has just a few counts. The genes are TRBV18 and TRBJ1-2, with D unresolved. CDR3 length equals 14 residues. The germline V gene encodes CDR1 KGHSH and CDR2 LQKENI. Trimming removed 2 bases at V and 3 bases at J, with 10 bases between. Written as DNA, the CDR3 is TGTGCCAGCTCACCAAGAGACAAATACTATGGCTACACCTTC. Translation: CASSPRDKYYGYTF.

V usage is TRBV29-1 and J usage is TRBJ1-2; 10 bases align to TRBD1. Germline V gives CDR1 SQVTM, CDR2 ANQGSEA. The junction had 5 bases not matched to a gene; V was cut back by 5 bases and J by 8 bases. The CDR3 has 12 amino acids. The CDR3 DNA is TGCAGCGTTCTAGGACAGGGGGTCGGCTACACCTTC. Encoded protein: CSVLGQGVGYTF.

The table lists this clonotype with a few counts. The DNA for the CDR3 is TGCGCCAGCAGCTTGGAGCCGGGCTACACAGATACGCAGTATTTT. This sequence encodes CASSLEPGYTDTQYF. The rearrangement uses TRBV5-1 and TRBJ2-3; no clear D gene. The length of the CDR3 is 15 residues. V was clipped by 0 bases and J by 2 bases, with 10 bases between them. CDR1 is SGHRS, CDR2 YFSETQ, per germline.

This clonotype was seen a handful of times. The rearrangement uses TRBV20-1 and TRBJ2-7; 8 bases map to TRBD1. Germline V gives CDR1 DFQATT, CDR2 SNEGSKA (reference sequence). The ends lost 2 bases at V and 3 bases at J; junction bases unmatched: 9. CDR3 length: 15 residues. The CDR3 bases are TGCAGTGCTAGATCCGGCGGACAGGGAGGCTACGAGCAGTACTTC. Translating gives CSARSGGQGGYEQYF.

CDR3 coding DNA: TGCAGTGCTAGAGATGGACAGGGATACAATCAGCCCCAGCATTTT. Protein: CSARDGQGYNQPQHF. V and J are TRBV20-1 and TRBJ1-5; 8 bases match TRBD1. The junction had 4 bases not matched to a gene; V was cut back by 0 bases and J by 3 bases. The germline V gene has CDR1 DFQATT and CDR2 SNEGSKA (reference sequence). The CDR3 totals 15 residues.

This clonotype was picked up many times. The chain has TRBV13 and TRBJ2-6; D is undetermined. V dropped 5 bases and J dropped 0 bases, with 8 bases sitting between them. The CDR3 has 15 amino acids. Germline V gene lookup returns CDR1 PRHDT and CDR2 FYEKMQ (reference sequence). CDR3 DNA: TGTGCCAGCAGCCAGACGGACTCTGGGGCCAACGTCCTGACTTTC. It encodes CASSQTDSGANVLTF. The whole variable domain, remainder taken from reference TRBV13 and TRBJ2-6, is AAGVIQSPRHLIKEKRETATLKCYPIPRHDTVYWYQQGPGQDPQFLISFYEKMQSDKGSIPDRFSAQQFSDYHSELNMSSLELGDSALYFCASSQTDSGANVLTFGAGSRLTVL.

V usage is TRBV3-1 and J usage is TRBJ2-7; perhaps TRBD1 as D (6 bases). From germline, CDR1 is LGHDT and CDR2 YNNKEL (reference sequence). V was pared by 4 bases and J by 0 bases, with 13 bases between. This CDR3 spans 15 amino acids. Here the CDR3 reads CASSRRDTLSYEQYF. Written as DNA, the CDR3 is TGTGCCAGCAGCCGTCGGGACACCCTCTCCTACGAGCAGTACTTC.

This clonotype was seen many times. The J gene is TRBJ1-3, the V gene TRBV12-3 or TRBV12-4; no clear D. Trimming cost V 3 bases and J 6 bases, with 3 bases left between them. The CDR3 is 11 amino acids. The CDR3 sequence: CASSLLNTIYF. The DNA of the CDR3 is TGTGCCAGCAGTTTGTTAAACACCATATATTTT.